This T cell receptor (beta chain) was retrieved from a study of tumor-infiltrating lymphocytes in primary liver carcinoma. Study-wide findings and caveats: For tumor-adjacent and tumor-blood pairs, overlap was less than that seen for tumor region pairs.

Points on this clonotype: The target antigen is unknown. This may stem from a read error, because a much larger clone lies one nucleotide away.

V lost 8 bases, J lost 6 bases, and 17 bases lay in between. The CDR3 is 13 amino acids. Using a constant-region primer together with ProtoScript II reverse transcriptase, TCR beta cDNA was made from roughly 520 ng of total RNA. Libraries of TCR beta came from three nested multiplex PCR rounds with slightly modified ARM-PCR. Rounds one and two of PCR, each of roughly 10 cycles, were primed with TRBV1-TRBV30 forward primers and a C-beta reverse primer. TCRdb itself ran the multiplex PCR reads through MiXCR, one entry per CDR3 protein. The data contain fewer than 400,000 distinct CDR3 sequences, roughly two thirds of them singletons. Out of unsorted whole blood came the blood RNA, and germline DNA was extracted as well.

This TCR was sampled from a middle-aged man with primary liver carcinoma and hepatitis B virus infection. The chain recombines TRBV12-3 or TRBV12-4 with TRBJ2-7, with D hard to call. Sequenced input: peripheral blood. The CDR3 DNA is TGTGCCAGCGGTCAAATTGACGGGTTCGAGCAGTACTTC. Translating gives CASGQIDGFEQYF.